Shown below are 11 T cell receptor beta chains from a single sample sequenced in a study of PD-L1 blockade in urothelial cancer. The repertoire was sequenced with immunoSEQ multiplex PCR; TCRdb's copy has only in-frame clones and lacks some. The sample shows around 46,000 clones, around 80% of them seen only once. The time point denotes: peripheral blood 6 weeks after treatment start. The sequences come from PBMCs, collected around atezolizumab (anti-PD-L1) treatment. These receptors were collected from a man in his fifties or sixties with urothelial cancer.

This chain uses TRBV7-8 with TRBJ1-1, with 9 bases lining up with TRBD1. From germline, CDR1 is SGHVS and CDR2 FQNEAQ. This CDR3 is built from 13 residues. V was pared by 5 bases and J by 7 bases, with 5 bases of the junction left unmatched. CDR3 sequence: CASSLGTGREAFF. Here the CDR3 DNA reads TGTGCCAGCAGCCTGGGGACAGGGCGTGAAGCTTTCTTT.

The J gene is TRBJ2-5, the V gene TRBV6-6, with D possibly TRBD1 on 6 matching bases. This CDR3 has 14 amino acids. Trimming removed 5 bases from V and 4 bases from J, with 14 bases in between. Germline lookup yields CDR1 MNHNY and CDR2 SVGAGI (reference sequence). Written as DNA, the CDR3 is TGTGCCAGCAGTAAACCAGGGGTTCTAGAGACCCAGTACTTC. Its translation is CASSKPGVLETQYF.

The chain links TRBV28 to TRBJ2-3; 11 nucleotides match TRBD2. The CDR3 loop spans 16 amino acids. Germline assignment: CDR1 MDHEN and CDR2 SYDVKM. V lost 3 bases to trimming and J lost 8 bases; unmatched junction nucleotides: 10. In DNA form, the CDR3 reads TGTGCCAGCAGTTTTAGTGTAGCGGGAGGGCCGGGTACGCAGTATTTT. Protein sequence: CASSFSVAGGPGTQYF.

The V call is TRBV19, the J call TRBJ2-3; TRBD1 matches 9 bases. Trimming cost V 4 bases and J 6 bases; bases outside gene matches: 5. This CDR3 comprises 14 residues. The germline V gene has CDR1 LNHDA and CDR2 SQIVND (reference sequence). Written as DNA, the CDR3 is TGTGCCAGTAGTACTCGGGACAGGGCTGATACGCAGTATTTT. Translated, it gives CASSTRDRADTQYF.

The V and J genes are TRBV5-5 and TRBJ2-5; 10 bases line up with TRBD2. Germline assignment: CDR1 SGHKS and CDR2 YYEKEE (reference sequence). Germline trimming cut 4 bases from V and 5 bases from J; bases unmatched to any gene: 8. The CDR3 is made up of 15 amino acids. CDR3 sequence (DNA): TGTGCCAGCAGCAGTATAGCGGGGGGAGGGGAGACCCAGTACTTC. It translates to CASSSIAGGGETQYF.

This clone occurred a few times. The rearrangement uses TRBV7-9 and TRBJ1-3; 8 nucleotides match TRBD1. V lost 4 bases, J lost 4 bases, and 9 bases stayed unmatched. Per germline, CDR1 SEHNR and CDR2 FQNEAQ (reference sequence). This CDR3 has 16 amino acids. The CDR3 loop reads CASSSLRGPKGNTIYF. The CDR3 bases are TGTGCCAGCAGCTCTCTCAGGGGGCCAAAAGGAAACACCATATATTTT.

The rearrangement links TRBV19 to TRBJ2-7; 9 bases align to TRBD1. The trim removed 6 bases at V and 1 base at J, leaving 7 bases unmatched. The CDR3 extends over 15 amino acids. Germline CDR1 and CDR2: LNHDA and SQIVND (reference sequence). DNA of the CDR3: TGTGCCAGTAGCCCATCCGGGACAGGGTCCTACGAGCAGTACTTC. It is translated as CASSPSGTGSYEQYF.

This chain links TRBV28 with TRBJ2-5, with D perhaps matching TRBD2 (6 bases). V shed 4 bases and J shed 4 bases, with 22 bases lying between them. CDR3 length equals 17 residues. CDR1 MDHEN and CDR2 SYDVKM come from the germline V gene. The CDR3 coding sequence is TGTGCCAGCAGTTCCCTCCAGAGGACCTTCGGGAGAGAGACCCAGTACTTC. Amino acids: CASSSLQRTFGRETQYF.

The chain has TRBV13 and TRBJ1-2; D remains unclear. CDR1 and CDR2 (germline): PRHDT, FYEKMQ (reference sequence). V was pared by 1 base and J by 5 bases, with 8 bases between. The CDR3 spans 13 residues. The CDR3 protein is CASSLATEYGYTF. In nucleotides, the CDR3 is TGTGCCAGCAGCTTAGCGACGGAGTATGGCTACACCTTC.

The chain couples TRBV6-1 to TRBJ2-7; 11 bases are a match to TRBD1. Trimming took 11 bases from V and 3 from J; bases not matched to a gene: 12. The CDR3 has 15 residues. Germline V lookup: CDR1 MNHNS, CDR2 SASEGT. For the CDR3, the DNA is TGTGCCTCCCTGGCCGGGACAGGGGGGGTCTACGAGCAGTACTTC. Protein sequence: CASLAGTGGVYEQYF.

By proportion, this clone is medium-sized. The V call is TRBV27, the J call TRBJ2-3, with 11 bases lining up with TRBD2. Trimming took 3 bases from V and 4 from J; bases not matched to a gene: 6. Germline loops: CDR1 MNHEY, CDR2 SMNVEV (reference sequence). This CDR3 has 16 residues. The CDR3 reads CASSFTSGSVADTQYF. The CDR3, as DNA: TGTGCCAGCAGTTTTACTAGCGGGAGCGTCGCAGATACGCAGTATTTT.